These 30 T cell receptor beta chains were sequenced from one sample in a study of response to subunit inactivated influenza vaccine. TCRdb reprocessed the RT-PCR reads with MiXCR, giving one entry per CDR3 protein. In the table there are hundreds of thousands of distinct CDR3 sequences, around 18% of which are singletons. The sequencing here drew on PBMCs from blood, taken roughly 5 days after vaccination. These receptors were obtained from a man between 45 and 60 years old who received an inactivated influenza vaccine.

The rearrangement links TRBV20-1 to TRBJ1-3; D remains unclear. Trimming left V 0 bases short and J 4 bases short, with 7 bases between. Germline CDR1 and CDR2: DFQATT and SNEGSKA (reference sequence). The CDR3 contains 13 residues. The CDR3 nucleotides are TGCAGTGCTAGAGATCAGAGAGGAAACACCATATATTTT. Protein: CSARDQRGNTIYF.

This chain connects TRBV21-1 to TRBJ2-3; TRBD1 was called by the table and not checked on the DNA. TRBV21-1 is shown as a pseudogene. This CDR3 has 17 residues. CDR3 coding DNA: TGTGCCAGCAGCAAAGAGGGACCGACCCCCGTGACGGATACGCAGTATTTT. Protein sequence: CASSKEGPTPVTDTQYF.

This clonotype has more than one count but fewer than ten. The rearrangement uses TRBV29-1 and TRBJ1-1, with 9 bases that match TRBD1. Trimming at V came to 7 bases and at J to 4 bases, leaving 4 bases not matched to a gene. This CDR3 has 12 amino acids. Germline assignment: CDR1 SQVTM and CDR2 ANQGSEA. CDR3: CSGGQGLTEAFF. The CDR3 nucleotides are TGCAGCGGTGGACAGGGGCTCACTGAAGCTTTCTTT. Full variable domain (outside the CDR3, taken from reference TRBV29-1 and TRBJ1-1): SAVISQKPSRDICQRGTSLTIQCQVDSQVTMMFWYRQQPGQSLTLIATANQGSEATYESGFVIDKFPISRPNLTFSTLTVSNMSPEDSSIYLCSGGQGLTEAFFGQGTRLTVV.

Written as DNA, the CDR3 is TGTGCCAGCAGCGTAGATTGGAGCCAAGAGACCCAGTACTTC. Protein: CASSVDWSQETQYF. The rearrangement joins TRBV9 to TRBJ2-5; D remains unclear. Germline V gene sequence: CDR1 SGDLS, CDR2 YYNGEE. The CDR3 runs 14 residues. The V end lost 0 bases, the J end lost 1 base, and 7 bases lay between the germline ends.

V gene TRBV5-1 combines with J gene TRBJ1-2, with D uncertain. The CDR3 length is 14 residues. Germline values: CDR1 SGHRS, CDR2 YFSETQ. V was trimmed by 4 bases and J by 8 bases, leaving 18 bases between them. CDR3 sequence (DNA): TGCGCCAGCAGCGCCCAGACCGATTTCGCGGGCTACACCTTC. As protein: CASSAQTDFAGYTF.

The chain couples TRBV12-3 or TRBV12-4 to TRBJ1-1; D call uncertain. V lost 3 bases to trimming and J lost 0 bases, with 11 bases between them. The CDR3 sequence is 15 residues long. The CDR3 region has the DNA TGTGCCAGCAGTTTCCAAGGAGGGATGAACACTGAAGCTTTCTTT. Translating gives CASSFQGGMNTEAFF.

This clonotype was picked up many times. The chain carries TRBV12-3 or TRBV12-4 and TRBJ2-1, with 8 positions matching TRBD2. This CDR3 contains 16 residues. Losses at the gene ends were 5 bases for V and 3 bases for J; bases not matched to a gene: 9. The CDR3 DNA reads TGTGCCAGCAGTGGACTGGCGGGGGGATTCTACAATGAGCAGTTCTTC. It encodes CASSGLAGGFYNEQFF.

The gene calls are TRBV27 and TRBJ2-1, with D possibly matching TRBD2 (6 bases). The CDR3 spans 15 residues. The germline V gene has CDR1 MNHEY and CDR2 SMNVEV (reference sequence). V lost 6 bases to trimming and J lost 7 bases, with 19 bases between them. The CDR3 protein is CASSPGGPSGNEQFF. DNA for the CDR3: TGTGCCAGCAGCCCAGGAGGGCCCTCGGGGAATGAGCAGTTCTTC.

As DNA, the CDR3 is TGCGCCAGCAGGTACGGAGGGGGAAGCTCCTACGAGCAGTACTTC. This codes for CASRYGGGSSYEQYF. The chain uses TRBV5-1 and TRBJ2-7; D assignment may be TRBD1 or TRBD2 (6 bases each). In germline, CDR1 is SGHRS, CDR2 YFSETQ. Deletions cut 5 bases from V and 0 bases from J, with 15 bases between. This CDR3 has 15 residues.

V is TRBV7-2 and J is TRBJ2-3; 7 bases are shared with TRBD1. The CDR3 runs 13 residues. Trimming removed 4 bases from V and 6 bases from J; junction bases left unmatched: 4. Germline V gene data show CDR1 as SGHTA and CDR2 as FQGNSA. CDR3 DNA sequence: TGTGCCAGCAGCTCCGGACAGGTGGATACGCAGTATTTT. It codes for CASSSGQVDTQYF. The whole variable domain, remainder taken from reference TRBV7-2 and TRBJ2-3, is GAGVSQSPSNKVTEKGKDVELRCDPISGHTALYWYRQSLGQGLEFLIYFQGNSAPDKSGLPSDRFSAERTGGSVSTLTIQRTQQEDSAVYLCASSSGQVDTQYFGPGTRLTVL.

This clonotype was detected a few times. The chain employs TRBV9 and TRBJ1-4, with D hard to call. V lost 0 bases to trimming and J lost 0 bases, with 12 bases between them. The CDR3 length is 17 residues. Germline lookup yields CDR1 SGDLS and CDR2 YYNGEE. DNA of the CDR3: TGTGCCAGCAGCGTAGTTCGGCGACCCTCAACTAATGAAAAACTGTTTTTT. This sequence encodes CASSVVRRPSTNEKLFF. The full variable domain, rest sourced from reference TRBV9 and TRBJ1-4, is DSGVTQTPKHLITATGQRVTLRCSPRSGDLSVYWYQQSLDQGLQFLIQYYNGEERAKGNILERFSAQQFPDLHSELNLSSLELGDSALYFCASSVVRRPSTNEKLFFGSGTQLSVL.

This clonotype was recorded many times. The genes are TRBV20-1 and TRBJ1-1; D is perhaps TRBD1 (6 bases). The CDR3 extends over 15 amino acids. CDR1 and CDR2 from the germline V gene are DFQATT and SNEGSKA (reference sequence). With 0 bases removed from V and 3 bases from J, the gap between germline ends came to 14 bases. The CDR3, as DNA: TGCAGTGCTAGAGATGCAGGGGCGAAGTACACTGAAGCTTTCTTT. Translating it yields CSARDAGAKYTEAFF.

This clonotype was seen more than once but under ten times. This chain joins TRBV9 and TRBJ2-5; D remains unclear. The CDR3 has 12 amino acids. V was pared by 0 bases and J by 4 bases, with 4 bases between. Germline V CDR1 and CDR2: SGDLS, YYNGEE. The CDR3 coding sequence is TGTGCCAGCAGCGTAGTTGGAGAGACCCAGTACTTC. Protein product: CASSVVGETQYF.

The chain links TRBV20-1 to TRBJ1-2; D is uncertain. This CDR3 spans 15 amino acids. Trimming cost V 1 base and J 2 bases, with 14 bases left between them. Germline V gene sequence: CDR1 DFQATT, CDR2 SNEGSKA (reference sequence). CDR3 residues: CSARGILDENYGYTF. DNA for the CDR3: TGCAGTGCTAGAGGTATCCTTGACGAAAACTATGGCTACACCTTC.

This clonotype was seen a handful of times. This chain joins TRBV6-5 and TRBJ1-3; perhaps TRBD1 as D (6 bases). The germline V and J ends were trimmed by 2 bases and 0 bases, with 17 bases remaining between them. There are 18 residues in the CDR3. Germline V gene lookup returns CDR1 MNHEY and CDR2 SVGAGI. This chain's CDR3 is CASSYGFGGQSSGNTIYF. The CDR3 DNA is TGTGCCAGCAGTTACGGGTTCGGGGGACAAAGCTCTGGAAACACCATATATTTT.

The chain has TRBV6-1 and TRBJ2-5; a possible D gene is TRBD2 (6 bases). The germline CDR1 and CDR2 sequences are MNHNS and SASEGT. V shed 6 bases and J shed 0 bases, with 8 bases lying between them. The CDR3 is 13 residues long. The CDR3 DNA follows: TGTGCCAGCAGGGGGACTTACCAAGAGACCCAGTACTTC. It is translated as CASRGTYQETQYF.

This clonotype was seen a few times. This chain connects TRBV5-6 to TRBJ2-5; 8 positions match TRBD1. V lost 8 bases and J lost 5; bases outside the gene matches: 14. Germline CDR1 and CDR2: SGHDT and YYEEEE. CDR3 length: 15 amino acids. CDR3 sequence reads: CASRYRDRLIETQYF. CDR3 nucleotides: TGTGCCAGTCGGTACCGGGACAGGTTGATTGAGACCCAGTACTTC.

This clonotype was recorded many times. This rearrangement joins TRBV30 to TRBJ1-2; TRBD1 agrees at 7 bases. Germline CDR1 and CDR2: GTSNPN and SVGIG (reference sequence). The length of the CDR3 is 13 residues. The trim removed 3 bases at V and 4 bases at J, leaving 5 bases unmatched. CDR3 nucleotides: TGTGCCTGGAGACCACAGGGGCGCTATGGCTACACCTTC. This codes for CAWRPQGRYGYTF.

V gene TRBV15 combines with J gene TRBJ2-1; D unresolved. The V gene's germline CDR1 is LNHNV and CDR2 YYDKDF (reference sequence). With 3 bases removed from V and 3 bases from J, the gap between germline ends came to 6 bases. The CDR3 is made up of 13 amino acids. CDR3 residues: CATSSDHYNEQFF. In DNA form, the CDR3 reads TGTGCCACCAGCAGCGACCACTACAATGAGCAGTTCTTC.

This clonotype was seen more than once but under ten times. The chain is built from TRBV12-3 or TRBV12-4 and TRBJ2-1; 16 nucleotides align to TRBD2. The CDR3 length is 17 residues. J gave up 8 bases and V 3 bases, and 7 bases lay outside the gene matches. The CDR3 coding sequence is TGTGCCAGCAGTTTTCCGGGACTAGCGGGAGGGTCGCATGAGCAGTTCTTC. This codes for CASSFPGLAGGSHEQFF.

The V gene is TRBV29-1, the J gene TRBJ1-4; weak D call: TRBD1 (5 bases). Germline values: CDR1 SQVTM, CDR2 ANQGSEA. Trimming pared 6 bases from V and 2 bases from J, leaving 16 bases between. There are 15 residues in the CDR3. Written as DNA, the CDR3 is TGCAGCGTCTCAAGGGGCGGGGGGACTAATGAAAAACTGTTTTTT. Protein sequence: CSVSRGGGTNEKLFF.

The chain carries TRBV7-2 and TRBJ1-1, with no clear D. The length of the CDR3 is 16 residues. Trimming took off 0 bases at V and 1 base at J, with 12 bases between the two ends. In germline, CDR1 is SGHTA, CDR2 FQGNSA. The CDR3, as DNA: TGTGCCAGCAGCTTAGCCCGTGGAAGGCCGAACACTGAAGCTTTCTTT. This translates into CASSLARGRPNTEAFF.

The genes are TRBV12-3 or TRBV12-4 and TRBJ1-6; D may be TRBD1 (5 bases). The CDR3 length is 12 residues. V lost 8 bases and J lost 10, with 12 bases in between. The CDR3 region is CASRKRDSPLHF. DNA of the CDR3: TGTGCCAGCCGCAAGAGGGACTCACCCCTCCACTTT.

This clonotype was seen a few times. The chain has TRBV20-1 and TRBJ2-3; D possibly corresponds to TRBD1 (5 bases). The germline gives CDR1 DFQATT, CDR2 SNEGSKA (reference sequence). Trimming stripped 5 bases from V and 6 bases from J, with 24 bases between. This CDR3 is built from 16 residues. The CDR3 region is CSAFSVNGRGTDTQYF. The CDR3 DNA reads TGCAGTGCTTTTTCGGTAAATGGTAGGGGAACCGATACGCAGTATTTT.

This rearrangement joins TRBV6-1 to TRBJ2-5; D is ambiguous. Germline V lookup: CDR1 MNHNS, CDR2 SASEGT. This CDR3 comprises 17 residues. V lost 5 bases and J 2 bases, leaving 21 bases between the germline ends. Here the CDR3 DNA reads TGTGCCAGCAGTCGAACCAGACAAGGTGGGAATCAAGAGACCCAGTACTTC. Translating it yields CASSRTRQGGNQETQYF.

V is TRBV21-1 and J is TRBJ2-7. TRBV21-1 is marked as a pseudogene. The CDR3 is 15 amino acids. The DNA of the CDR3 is TGTGCCAGCAGCAAACTCGGCCGTACCTCCTACGAGCAGTACTTC. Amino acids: CASSKLGRTSYEQYF.

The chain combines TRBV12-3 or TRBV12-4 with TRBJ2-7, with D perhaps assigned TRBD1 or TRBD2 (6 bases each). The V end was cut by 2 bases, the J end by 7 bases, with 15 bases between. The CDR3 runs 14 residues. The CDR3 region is CASSLRPGAREQYF. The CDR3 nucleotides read TGTGCCAGCAGTTTAAGACCGGGGGCGAGAGAGCAGTACTTC.

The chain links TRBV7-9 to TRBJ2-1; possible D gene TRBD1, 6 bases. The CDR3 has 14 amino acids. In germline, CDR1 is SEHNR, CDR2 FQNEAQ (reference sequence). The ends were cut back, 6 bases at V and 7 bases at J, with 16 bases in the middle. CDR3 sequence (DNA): TGTGCCAGCAGTTTAAGCGTAGGGGGAAATGAGCAGTTCTTC. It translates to CASSLSVGGNEQFF.

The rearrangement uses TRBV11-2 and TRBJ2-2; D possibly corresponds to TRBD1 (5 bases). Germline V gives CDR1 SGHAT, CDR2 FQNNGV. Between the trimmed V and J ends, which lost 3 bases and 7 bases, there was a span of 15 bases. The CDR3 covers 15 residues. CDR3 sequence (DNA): TGTGCCAGCAGCTTGGGGCCACGGGTAGGCGGGGAGCTGTTTTTT. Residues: CASSLGPRVGGELFF.

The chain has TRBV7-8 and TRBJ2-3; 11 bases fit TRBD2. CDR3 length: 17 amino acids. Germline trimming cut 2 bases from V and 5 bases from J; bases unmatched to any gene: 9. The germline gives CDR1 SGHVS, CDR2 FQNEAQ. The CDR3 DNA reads TGTGCCAGCAGCTTATATAGACTAGCGGGAAAAGGAGATACGCAGTATTTT. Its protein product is CASSLYRLAGKGDTQYF.